The T cell receptor beta chain under discussion was sequenced for a study of blood T cell repertoires in COVID-19 (dated by TCRdb to 2020 to 2021). Background on the whole study: The collaborator samples originated in the United States, Italy and Spain and spanned the acute and convalescent phases of COVID-19. Where available, HLA class I and class II types were taken from metadata supplied by the sample provider and were not determined by assay-based typing. The sample metadata nearly always contained a de-identified subject ID, COVID-19 status, age in years and sex. The prospective study material was composed of cDNA or gDNA derived from T cells, B-cell-depleted T cells, or PBMCs. Samples were obtained from the ongoing ImmuneRACE study (first 160 participants) and from over 1,000 subjects provided by 6 global collaborators. The repertoires were made available in a free public database intended to serve as a resource for research on the immune response to SARS-CoV-2. Subjects who had been exposed to COVID-19, were actively infected with it, or had recovered from it provided the deeply sampled blood TCRbeta repertoires that made up the dataset. Beyond this particular receptor, the publication reports: How much clinical and demographic metadata was included differed by source and by participant, and the metadata was provided uncurated.

The immunoSEQ Assay, a bias-controlled multiplex PCR, was used to amplify TCRbeta CDR3 regions from genomic DNA. In the paper's pipeline: The number of nucleated cells in each sample was estimated from the amplification of reference gene primers within the assay. To quantify the absolute abundance of each unique TCRbeta CDR3 rearrangement, sequence reads were collapsed and filtered. For each sample, productive Simpson clonality was calculated as the square root of Simpson's diversity index over productive rearrangements. TCRdb took over this immuneACCESS table, retaining in-frame rearrangements with V and J assigned. Such tables are incomplete; in checked studies, under half of the missing clones stem from an unresolved V gene, and the remainder is unexplained. D and trimming were read from the DNA, whereas the V and J calls and clone size are those reported in that table. This sample comprises about 380,000 clones, 85% to 90% of them detected only once. The ten largest make up 1.2% of the sample.

CDR1 LGHNA and CDR2 YSLEER were looked up in the germline V gene. V loses 0 bases of germline sequence and J loses 2 bases, and the interval between the two ends is 8 bases. Including the terminal cysteine and phenylalanine, the CDR3 comprises 16 residues. CDR3 DNA is the only sequence kept; it has 48 bases, read in frame from the first base. This clone came up a few times. It lacks a known antigen. No base qualities exist here, and no much larger clone lies one base off it. Enrolling through a virtual design, the prospective study's participants ranged in age from roughly 18 to 90 years and lived across about two dozen United States geographic areas. In the prospective study, cohorts were assigned on the basis of participant-reported clinical history obtained from a screening survey and a study questionnaire. Recovered participants in ImmuneRACE Cohort 3 were defined as having two consecutive negative NP/OP PCR tests, clearance from a healthcare professional, or resolution of symptoms. Mobile phlebotomists in the prospective study collected whole blood, serum and a nasopharyngeal or oropharyngeal swab from every participant. Prospective study participants could optionally give additional blood draws and questionnaires over an approximately two-month period. Prospective study blood samples were shipped either frozen or at room temperature before DNA extraction.

The sequence joins TRBV4-3 to TRBJ2-6; the D segment cannot be called with confidence. The sequence derives from a young woman who had recovered from COVID-19. Sequencing used PBMCs or T cells enriched from blood (not recorded which). CDR3 sequence: CASSQDQGAGANVLTF. The DNA sequence is as follows: TGCGCCAGCAGCCAAGATCAAGGAGCTGGGGCCAACGTCCTGACTTTC.